This TCR beta chain was recorded in a study of T cell changes during pregnancy in multiple sclerosis. The table came from immunoSEQ multiplex PCR; TCRdb's copy has only in-frame clones and leaves some out. The repertoire consists of some 60,000 clones, with about 90% occurring once and the leading ten covering roughly 3%. J gave up 6 bases and V 7 bases, and 12 bases lay outside the gene matches. The germline gives CDR1 MNHEY, CDR2 SMNVEV (reference sequence). The CDR3 extends over 15 amino acids. This clonotype was sampled from a female donor in good health, enrolled as a control in a pregnancy study. The gene calls are TRBV27 and TRBJ2-7; 10 bases are shared with TRBD1. Specimen: peripheral blood, collected in the second trimester of pregnancy. The CDR3 DNA reads as TGTGCCAGCATTGGGTTCGGGACAGGGGTGATCGAGCAGTACTTC. The encoded protein is CASIGFGTGVIEQYF.